The rows below give T cell receptor beta chains drawn from one sample of a study of blood T cells in healthy people across ages. MiXCR, run by TCRdb on the 5' RACE reads, gives a single entry per CDR3 protein. Found here are around 780,000 distinct CDR3 sequences, approximately 60% of them singletons; the top ten hold more than 25%. The sample was blood. These receptors all stem from a man aged 35 to 55 in good health. Each CDR3 is given with its conserved first and last residue. The D gene is left open where the match is weak. Rows give clone size only sometimes, using once, few, many, or a class for an expanded clone.

J gene | V gene | clone size | D gene | CDR3 protein | CDR3 DNA
TRBJ2-7 | TRBV5-1 | . | TRBD1 | CASRGQAGYEQYF | TGCGCCAGCAGAGGACAGGCGGGCTACGAGCAGTACTTC
TRBJ2-7 | TRBV10-3 | few | TRBD1 | CATRVDRGGDEQYF | TGTGCCACAAGGGTAGACAGGGGGGGCGACGAGCAGTACTTC
TRBJ2-1 | TRBV28 | few | . | CASSLSTGTPKQFF | TGTGCCAGCAGTTTATCAACCGGGACCCCGAAGCAGTTCTTC
TRBJ1-2 | TRBV6-6 | . | TRBD1 | CASSSRDSRTNYGYTF | TGTGCCAGCAGTTCCCGGGACAGTCGAACAAACTATGGCTACACCTTC
TRBJ2-3 | TRBV7-2 | once | TRBD2 | CASSVSGGGSDTQYF | TGTGCCAGCAGCGTTAGCGGGGGGGGCTCAGATACGCAGTATTTT
TRBJ2-6 | TRBV7-3 | . | . | CASRAAPSGANVLTF | TGTGCCAGCAGAGCTGCCCCCTCTGGGGCCAACGTCCTGACTTTC
TRBJ1-1 | TRBV3-1 | . | . | CASSLGERGRTEAFF | TGTGCCAGCAGCCTTGGTGAGAGGGGAAGAACTGAAGCTTTCTTT
TRBJ1-5 | TRBV11-1 | . | TRBD1 | CASSLGVRTGRQPQHF | TGTGCCAGCAGCTTAGGGGTGCGGACAGGGCGTCAGCCCCAGCATTTT
TRBJ2-3 | TRBV7-6 | few | TRBD2 | CASSFTSGGARSTDTQYF | TGTGCCAGCAGCTTCACTAGCGGGGGGGCTCGTAGCACAGATACGCAGTATTTT
TRBJ1-1 | TRBV4-1 | . | . | CASSPQGGRYTEAFF | TGCGCCAGCAGCCCCCAAGGTGGGAGATACACTGAAGCTTTCTTT
TRBJ2-1 | TRBV29-1 | . | TRBD1 | CSVQGGQVTYNEQFF | TGCAGCGTCCAAGGAGGACAGGTTACCTACAATGAGCAGTTCTTC
TRBJ2-3 | TRBV6-4 | . | . | CASSDSVTDTQYF | TGTGCCAGCAGTGACAGCGTTACAGATACGCAGTATTTT